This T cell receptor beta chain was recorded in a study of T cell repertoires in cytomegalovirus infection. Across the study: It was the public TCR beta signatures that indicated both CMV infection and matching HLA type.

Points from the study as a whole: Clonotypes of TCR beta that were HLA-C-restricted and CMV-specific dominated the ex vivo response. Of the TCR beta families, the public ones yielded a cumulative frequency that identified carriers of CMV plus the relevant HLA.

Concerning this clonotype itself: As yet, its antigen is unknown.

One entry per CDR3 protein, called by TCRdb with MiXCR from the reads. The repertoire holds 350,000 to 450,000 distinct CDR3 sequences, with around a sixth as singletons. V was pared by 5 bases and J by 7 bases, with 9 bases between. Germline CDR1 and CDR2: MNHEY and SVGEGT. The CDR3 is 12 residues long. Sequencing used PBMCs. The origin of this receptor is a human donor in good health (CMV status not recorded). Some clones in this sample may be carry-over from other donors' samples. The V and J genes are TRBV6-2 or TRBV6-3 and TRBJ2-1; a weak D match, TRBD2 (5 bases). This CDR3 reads CASSASLNEQFF. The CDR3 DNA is TGTGCCAGCAGTGCTAGCCTTAATGAGCAGTTCTTC.